The source of this T cell receptor (beta chain) is a study of technical replicates of blood from a few donors. Germline CDR1 reads SQVTM; CDR2 reads ANQGSEA. Trimming at V came to 4 bases and at J to 6 bases, leaving 2 bases not matched to a gene. The CDR3 length is 12 residues. Produced via immunoSEQ multiplex PCR; TCRdb's table is partial and in-frame only. The data contain under 65,000 clones, about 96% of them seen just once; the ten biggest clones take up under 0.45%. Sequencing used T cells isolated from PBMCs. The chain joins TRBV29-1 to TRBJ1-4; the match to TRBD1 covers 7 bases. This TCR was recovered from a human donor in good health. CDR3 nucleotide sequence: TGCAGCGTTGGAACAGGGGATGAAAAACTGTTTTTT. Its translation: CSVGTGDEKLFF.